This T cell receptor (beta chain) was sequenced during a study of T cell responses to AZD1222 COVID-19 vaccine. This clone appeared a single time. Its antigen is currently unknown. Here immunoSEQ multiplex PCR was the method, and the copy in TCRdb shows in-frame clones only, minus some. The data contain 140,000 to 150,000 clones, about 93% of them singletons. Findings of the study overall: The donor group comprised mostly white British people and more females; the analysis possibly underestimated clonal diversity. Increases in Spike-specific TCR breadth and depth were seen after two AZD1222 doses. Among those given AZD1222, only five to seven were seropositive at baseline. Repertoires were obtained only post-peak T cell response.

The receptor comes from an adult in good health. The source material was peripheral blood, sampled on day 0 of AZD1222 vaccination.

CDR3 amino acids: CASSPMNPRFEQYF. DNA of the CDR3: TGTGCCAGCTCACCAATGAACCCACGTTTCGAGCAGTACTTC. The chain couples TRBV18 to TRBJ2-7; D is ambiguous. V was trimmed by 2 bases and J by 6 bases, leaving 14 bases between them. This CDR3 has 14 residues. The germline CDR1 and CDR2 sequences are KGHSH and LQKENI. The variable domain in full, with the rest retrieved from reference TRBV18 and TRBJ2-7, is NAGVMQNPRHLVRRRGQEARLRCSPMKGHSHVYWYRQLPEEGLKFMVYLQKENIIDESGMPKERFSAEFPKEGPSILRIQQVVRGDSAAYFCASSPMNPRFEQYFGPGTRLTVT.